This is a list of T cell receptor beta chains from one sample in a study of T cells in Graves' hyperthyroidism and ophthalmopathy. Via MiXCR, TCRdb re-called the multiplex PCR reads, giving one row per CDR3 protein. The sample consists of nearly 110,000 distinct CDR3 sequences, 16% of them appearing once. What was sequenced was blood. These receptors were obtained from a woman aged 45-60 years with Graves' hyperthyroidism. Both conserved end residues are part of each CDR3. A D gene is named only where the DNA matches it firmly. Rows may omit the clone size; those that give it use once, few, many or a size class.

V gene,J gene,D gene,clone size,CDR3 DNA,CDR3 protein
TRBV7-8,TRBJ2-7,NA,NA,TGTGCCAGCAGAATGGACGGCTACGAGCAGTACTTC,CASRMDGYEQYF
TRBV28,TRBJ1-2,TRBD1,many,TGTGCCAGCAGTCCGTTGGACAGGGGGGTTAACTATGGCTACACCTTC,CASSPLDRGVNYGYTF
TRBV28,TRBJ2-3,TRBD2,many,TGTGCCAGCAGTTCGACTAGCGGGAACACAGATACGCAGTATTTT,CASSSTSGNTDTQYF
TRBV2,TRBJ2-1,TRBD2,NA,TGTGCCAGCAGTTTGCGGGAGGGTTATGAGCAGTTCTTC,CASSLREGYEQFF
TRBV19,TRBJ1-2,NA,NA,TGTGCCAGTAGTATCAGGGCCGGGACATTCTATGGCTACACCTTC,CASSIRAGTFYGYTF
TRBV5-1,TRBJ2-2,NA,many,TGCGCCAGCAGCTTGACTACTACGAACACCGGGGAGCTGTTTTTT,CASSLTTTNTGELFF
TRBV20-1,TRBJ2-3,NA,many,TGCAGTGCTAGCTTGCGAGTGGGATCGTATACGCAGTATTTT,CSASLRVGSYTQYF
TRBV18,TRBJ1-6,TRBD1,many,TGTGCCAGCTCACCAGGGACAGGGAAGATTTCACCCCTCCACTTT,CASSPGTGKISPLHF
TRBV19,TRBJ2-1,TRBD1,many,TGTGCCAGTAGTTGGGGGTGGGACAGTAGGTACAATGAGCAGTTCTTC,CASSWGWDSRYNEQFF
TRBV5-6,TRBJ2-7,TRBD1,NA,TGTGCCAGCAGCCTGGACAGGCATCGCGAGCAGTACTTC,CASSLDRHREQYF
TRBV15,TRBJ2-1,NA,NA,TGTGCCACCAGCAGTTTAAGAGGGGGAGAGTCCCTCGCGAAATACAATGAGCAGTTCTTC,CATSSLRGGESLAKYNEQFF
TRBV29-1,TRBJ2-3,NA,many,TGCAGCGTTGATCGCCAAACAGATACGCAGTATTTT,CSVDRQTDTQYF
TRBV12-3/TRBV12-4,TRBJ1-2,TRBD1,many,TGTGCCAGCAGTCCAGGGACAGCCAACTATGGCTACACCTTC,CASSPGTANYGYTF
TRBV6-2/TRBV6-3,TRBJ1-1,NA,few,TGTGCCAGCAGTTACCTGGGCGCGGGGAACGCTGAAGCTTTCTTT,CASSYLGAGNAEAFF
TRBV30,TRBJ2-5,TRBD2,NA,TGTGCCTGGAGGGGAGCGGGGTACCAAGAGACCCAGTACTTC,CAWRGAGYQETQYF
TRBV12-3/TRBV12-4,TRBJ2-4,TRBD1,many,TGTGCCAGCAGTTCCCGGGACAGGGGGAACATTCAGTACTTC,CASSSRDRGNIQYF
TRBV28,TRBJ2-1,NA,many,TGTGCCAGCAGTTCACCCCACCGTGACAGTTCTGACAATGAGCAGTTCTTC,CASSSPHRDSSDNEQFF
TRBV6-2/TRBV6-3,TRBJ2-1,TRBD2,NA,TGTGCCAGCAGTTACCGACTAGCGGTCTACAATGAGCAGTTCTTC,CASSYRLAVYNEQFF
TRBV2,TRBJ1-5,NA,many,TGTGCCAGCAGTGAAGGTGGGGCGGACGGTAATCAGCCCCAGCATTTT,CASSEGGADGNQPQHF
TRBV28,TRBJ1-1,NA,many,TGTGCCAGCAGTTTGGCAGGGGTGAACACTGAAGCTTTCTTT,CASSLAGVNTEAFF
TRBV28,TRBJ2-1,TRBD2,many,TGTGCGGCCTCCCGCAGCGGGAGGAGGTCCTACAATGAGCAGTTCTTC,CAASRSGRRSYNEQFF
TRBV24-1,TRBJ2-3,NA,many,TGTGCCACCAGTGCCACACCCCGGGTGGTTGGCACAGATACGCAGTATTTT,CATSATPRVVGTDTQYF
TRBV7-8,TRBJ1-6,NA,many,TGTGCCAGCAGCTTAATTTTGCTGGGAACTTATTCACCCCTCCACTTT,CASSLILLGTYSPLHF
TRBV5-1,TRBJ2-3,NA,many,TGCGCCAGCAGCTTGGCGACTGCAACGCGTGCAGATACGCAGTATTTT,CASSLATATRADTQYF